The 30 T cell receptor beta chains below come from one sample, sequenced in a study of cytomegalovirus exposure and HLA in healthy donors. Researchers ran the PCR with 60 Vbeta and 13 Jbeta primers. The data were produced by immunoSEQ multiplex PCR, yet TCRdb's version contains in-frame clones alone and is incomplete. This sample has roughly 150,000 clones, with 82% found just once. Input material: PBMCs. These receptors came from a man aged 25 to 40 in good health and CMV-seropositive.

This chain connects TRBV19 to TRBJ2-3; possibly TRBD2 for D (7 bases). The CDR3 loop spans 14 amino acids. Trimming took off 2 bases at V and 8 bases at J, with 14 bases between the two ends. Germline V gene sequence: CDR1 LNHDA, CDR2 SQIVND (reference sequence). The CDR3 reads CASSISLGGRTQYF. The CDR3, as DNA: TGTGCCAGTAGTATAAGTTTGGGGGGGCGTACGCAGTATTTT.

The chain joins TRBV7-9 to TRBJ2-2; 8 bases agree with TRBD1. V lost 7 bases to trimming and J lost 1 base; unmatched junction nucleotides: 5. The CDR3 is 15 residues long. Germline-derived CDR1 and CDR2 are SEHNR and FQNEAQ (reference sequence). The DNA for the CDR3 is TGTGCCAGCAACTCCGGGACAGGGAACACCGGGGAGCTGTTTTTT. This gives the protein CASNSGTGNTGELFF.

The chain carries TRBV30 and TRBJ1-4; D is ambiguous. The CDR3 runs 17 residues. Between the trimmed V and J ends, which lost 0 bases and 4 bases, there was a span of 18 bases. CDR1 GTSNPN and CDR2 SVGIG come from the germline V gene (reference sequence). CDR3 loop: CAWSVRGGSRSNEKLFF. CDR3 DNA sequence: TGTGCCTGGAGTGTACGTGGAGGGTCGAGGAGTAATGAAAAACTGTTTTTT.

The chain has TRBV5-4 and TRBJ2-5, with 15 bases lining up with TRBD2. Germline loops: CDR1 SGHNT, CDR2 YYREEE (reference sequence). Trimming removed 4 bases from V and 7 bases from J; junction bases left unmatched: 5. The CDR3 length is 15 residues. The CDR3 sequence is CASSGGLAGGVTQYF. The CDR3 DNA is TGTGCCAGCAGCGGGGGACTAGCGGGAGGTGTGACCCAGTACTTC.

The rearrangement joins TRBV5-1 to TRBJ2-7; 12 bases line up with TRBD2. Per the germline V gene, CDR1 is SGHRS and CDR2 is YFSETQ. This CDR3 spans 16 amino acids. J was trimmed by 5 bases and V by 4 bases; bases with no gene match: 10. This chain's CDR3 is CASSLQLAGGFHEQYF. In nucleotides, the CDR3 is TGCGCCAGCAGCCTACAACTAGCGGGGGGATTCCACGAGCAGTACTTC.

The chain recombines TRBV4-1 with TRBJ1-1; the match to TRBD1 covers 9 bases. CDR1 and CDR2 (germline): MGHRA, YSYEKL. This CDR3 contains 18 residues. V dropped 0 bases and J dropped 9; count of bases not matched to a gene: 17. The CDR3 coding sequence is TGCGCCAGCAGCCAAGACGGGAACAGGGGGGGACAGGGATCTAAAGCTTTCTTT. Its translation is CASSQDGNRGGQGSKAFF.

The CDR3 is CSPDYGYTF. Written as DNA, the CDR3 is TGCAGTCCGGACTATGGCTACACCTTC. The chain is built from TRBV20-1 and TRBJ1-2; D is uncertain. The V gene lost 8 bases and the J gene lost 3 bases, with 4 bases spanning the gap. The CDR3 extends over 9 amino acids. Germline V gene lookup returns CDR1 DFQATT and CDR2 SNEGSKA (reference sequence).

The J gene is TRBJ1-5, the V gene TRBV6-4, with D unresolved. Germline V gene lookup returns CDR1 MRHNA and CDR2 SNTAGT. The CDR3 runs to 12 residues. V lost 5 bases to trimming and J lost 3 bases, with 5 bases between them. CDR3 DNA sequence: TGTGCCAGCAGTCCCTTCAATCAGCCCCAGCATTTT. This sequence encodes CASSPFNQPQHF.

The CDR3 DNA follows: TGCGCCAGCAGCCAAGGGAGCGCGGGCGCTTGGAATTCACCCCTCCACTTT. It specifies CASSQGSAGAWNSPLHF. This chain links TRBV4-3 with TRBJ1-6; D remains ambiguous. With 1 base removed from V and 7 bases from J, the gap between germline ends came to 17 bases. CDR3 length: 17 residues. CDR1 is LGHNA and CDR2 is YSLEER in the germline V gene.

V is TRBV5-1 and J is TRBJ2-5; D ambiguous. With the DNA end fitting TRBJ2-7 better, the J assignment may be wrong. From germline, CDR1 is SGHRS and CDR2 YFSETQ. The CDR3 runs to 16 residues. Here the CDR3 DNA reads TGCGCCAGCAGTGGAACGACTGGCTTTTTAGGCTACGAGCAGTACTTC. Its translation: CASSGTTGFLGYEQYF.

The V gene is TRBV27, the J gene TRBJ1-1; possible D gene TRBD1, 6 bases. Germline V lookup: CDR1 MNHEY, CDR2 SMNVEV (reference sequence). The germline V and J ends were trimmed by 1 base and 0 bases, with 9 bases remaining between them. The length of the CDR3 is 15 residues. The DNA of the CDR3 is TGTGCCAGCAGTTTATTGGCAGGGGTGAACACTGAAGCTTTCTTT. Protein sequence: CASSLLAGVNTEAFF.

For this clone: At one end the junction does not follow the germline gene, possibly because of a read error. The rearrangement links TRBV28 to TRBJ1-5; no reliable D call. The germline CDR1 and CDR2 sequences are MDHEN and SYDVKM. CDR3 length: 17 amino acids. CDR3 DNA sequence: TGTGCCAACAGTTTATGGGCGGGAGCCGGGGGCAATCAGCCCCAGCATTTT. This codes for CANSLWAGAGGNQPQHF.

The chain recombines TRBV6-4 with TRBJ1-6; D uncertain. Germline V gene sequence: CDR1 MRHNA, CDR2 SNTAGT. Deletions cut 4 bases from V and 9 bases from J, with 13 bases between. The CDR3 is made up of 14 amino acids. CDR3 nucleotides: TGTGCCAGCAGTGCCACCTTATACGGTTCACCCCTCCACTTT. Encoded protein: CASSATLYGSPLHF.

This clone was seen once. The CDR3 spells CASSSKRTGYNEQFF. The CDR3 DNA reads TGTGCCAGCAGCTCCAAGCGCACAGGATACAATGAGCAGTTCTTC. This chain links TRBV7-2 with TRBJ2-1; D is perhaps TRBD1 (5 bases). In germline, CDR1 is SGHTA, CDR2 FQGNSA. This CDR3 spans 15 amino acids. V was trimmed by 4 bases and J by 4 bases, leaving 14 bases between them.

CDR3 coding DNA: TGTGCCAGTAGTTCCCGGGGGGGCACAGATACGCAGTATTTT. Residues: CASSSRGGTDTQYF. The J gene is TRBJ2-3, the V gene TRBV19; TRBD2 agrees at 7 bases. Germline V gives CDR1 LNHDA, CDR2 SQIVND (reference sequence). J lost 1 base, V lost 5 bases, and 3 bases had no gene match. CDR3 length: 14 residues. Filled out from reference TRBV19 and TRBJ2-3, the complete variable domain reads DGGITQSPKYLFRKEGQNVTLSCEQNLNHDAMYWYRQDPGQGLRLIYYSQIVNDFQKGDIAEGYSVSREKKESFPLTVTSAQKNPTAFYLCASSSRGGTDTQYFGPGTRLTVL.

This clone was seen more than once but under ten times. The CDR3 nucleotides are TGCGCCAGCAGCTTGTTGTTGACAGGGGGCCAGGAGACCCAGTACTTC. Its protein is CASSLLLTGGQETQYF. The chain couples TRBV5-1 to TRBJ2-5; 10 nucleotides agree with TRBD1. There are 16 residues in the CDR3. Germline assignment: CDR1 SGHRS and CDR2 YFSETQ. V lost 1 base and J lost 5; bases outside the gene matches: 8.

In DNA, the CDR3 is TGCAGTGCCGGGGGGGACTCCCAGCAGTTCTTC. It translates to CSAGGDSQQFF. V usage is TRBV20-1 and J usage is TRBJ2-1, with 8 nucleotides matching TRBD2. Germline assignment: CDR1 DFQATT and CDR2 SNEGSKA (reference sequence). The CDR3 runs to 11 residues. Trimming at V came to 6 bases and at J to 11 bases, leaving 6 bases not matched to a gene.

CDR3 loop: CASKSTGEDGYTF. In DNA form, the CDR3 reads TGTGCCAGTAAGTCCACAGGAGAGGATGGCTACACCTTC. The chain employs TRBV19 and TRBJ1-2; TRBD1 is a possible D gene (5 bases). The germline CDR1 and CDR2 sequences are LNHDA and SQIVND (reference sequence). Deletions cut 7 bases from V and 6 bases from J, with 15 bases between. This CDR3 is 13 amino acids long.

The rearrangement uses TRBV6-5 and TRBJ2-7, with D perhaps TRBD2 (7 bases). Trimming pared 5 bases from V and 3 bases from J, leaving 14 bases between. Germline V gives CDR1 MNHEY, CDR2 SVGAGI. The CDR3 has 14 amino acids. CDR3 coding DNA: TGTGCCAGCAGTCTCGAAGGGGGGGACTACGAGCAGTACTTC. Its protein product is CASSLEGGDYEQYF.

This clone has only a few counts. The DNA of the CDR3 is TGCGCCAGCAGCCAAGCCCAGGGTGGGGCCAACGTCCTGACTTTC. Protein product: CASSQAQGGANVLTF. The genes are TRBV4-3 and TRBJ2-6; D perhaps matches TRBD1 (5 bases). V lost 1 base to trimming and J lost 3 bases, with 7 bases between them. CDR3 length: 15 amino acids. Germline CDR1 LGHNA, CDR2 YSLEER.

The V call is TRBV28, the J call TRBJ2-2; D is uncertain. Germline CDR1 is MDHEN and CDR2 is SYDVKM. Trimming left V 5 bases short and J 8 bases short, with 18 bases between. The CDR3 is 15 residues long. The CDR3 region is CASSPPSPEVGELFF. The CDR3 DNA reads as TGTGCCAGCAGTCCCCCAAGCCCCGAGGTGGGGGAGCTGTTTTTT.

V is TRBV7-8 and J is TRBJ1-5; D is ambiguous. V lost 5 bases and J 1 base, leaving 6 bases between the germline ends. Looked up from germline, CDR1 is SGHVS and CDR2 is FQNEAQ. This CDR3 region has 13 residues. The chain's CDR3 is CASSPGSNQPQHF. CDR3 nucleotide sequence: TGTGCCAGCAGCCCCGGGAGCAATCAGCCCCAGCATTTT.

The chain carries TRBV19 and TRBJ1-5, with a tentative D call TRBD1 (6 bases). The ends were cut back, 3 bases at V and 0 bases at J, with 12 bases in the middle. CDR1 is LNHDA and CDR2 is SQIVND in the germline V gene (reference sequence). This CDR3 is 16 amino acids long. CDR3 coding DNA: TGTGCCAGTAGTATGGACGGACAGCATAGCAATCAGCCCCAGCATTTT. Residues: CASSMDGQHSNQPQHF.

The V and J genes are TRBV2 and TRBJ2-1; D call uncertain. Trimming took 5 bases from V and 4 from J, leaving 12 bases between them. There are 14 residues in the CDR3. CDR1 and CDR2 from the germline V gene are SNHLY and FYNNEI. CDR3 region: CASSPRQFYNEQFF. The CDR3, as DNA: TGTGCCAGCAGTCCCAGACAATTTTACAATGAGCAGTTCTTC.

The V and J genes are TRBV19 and TRBJ1-2; 7 bases agree with TRBD1. The length of the CDR3 is 16 residues. Germline lookup yields CDR1 LNHDA and CDR2 SQIVND (reference sequence). Germline trimming cut 6 bases from V and 2 bases from J; bases unmatched to any gene: 12. The CDR3 sequence is CASSRLWSQGNYGYTF. CDR3 bases: TGTGCCAGTAGCCGATTGTGGTCACAGGGGAACTATGGCTACACCTTC.

This clone was seen once. V and J are TRBV5-1 and TRBJ2-1; 8 positions agree with TRBD1. Per the germline V gene, CDR1 is SGHRS and CDR2 is YFSETQ. V dropped 0 bases and J dropped 0; count of bases not matched to a gene: 5. CDR3 length: 17 residues. In nucleotides, the CDR3 is TGCGCCAGCAGCTTGGACAGGGGGGCGAGCTCCTACAATGAGCAGTTCTTC. Its protein is CASSLDRGASSYNEQFF.

The chain combines TRBV11-2 with TRBJ2-1, with 9 positions matching TRBD2. The CDR3 sequence is 18 residues long. V shed 5 bases, J shed 4 bases, and the junction held 15 bases outside the gene matches. Germline V gene sequence: CDR1 SGHAT, CDR2 FQNNGV. The CDR3 reads CASSPRLRREGGYNEQFF. DNA of the CDR3: TGTGCCAGCAGCCCACGGCTTCGGCGGGAGGGCGGGTACAATGAGCAGTTCTTC.

The table lists this clone with a few counts. V usage is TRBV19 and J usage is TRBJ2-1; no firm D call. Germline CDR1 is LNHDA and CDR2 is SQIVND (reference sequence). This CDR3 region has 16 residues. Between the trimmed V and J ends, which lost 2 bases and 0 bases, there was a span of 11 bases. CDR3 amino acids: CASSITSPSSYNEQFF. Here the CDR3 DNA reads TGTGCCAGTAGTATAACGTCCCCCAGCTCCTACAATGAGCAGTTCTTC.

The chain joins TRBV27 to TRBJ2-1; TRBD1 matches at 7 bases. Germline V CDR1 and CDR2: MNHEY, SMNVEV (reference sequence). This CDR3 is 17 amino acids long. V dropped 1 base and J dropped 1; count of bases not matched to a gene: 7. DNA for the CDR3: TGTGCCAGCAGTTTATTTCAGGGGGTCAGGTCCTACAATGAGCAGTTCTTC. Its protein product is CASSLFQGVRSYNEQFF.

The rearrangement links TRBV28 to TRBJ2-7; TRBD1 matches at 7 bases. The CDR3 totals 15 residues. CDR1 and CDR2 (germline): MDHEN, SYDVKM. J lost 1 base, V lost 2 bases, and 5 bases had no gene match. CDR3 in amino acids: CASSLDRDSSYEQYF. The DNA for the CDR3 is TGTGCCAGCAGTTTAGACCGGGACAGTTCCTACGAGCAGTACTTC.